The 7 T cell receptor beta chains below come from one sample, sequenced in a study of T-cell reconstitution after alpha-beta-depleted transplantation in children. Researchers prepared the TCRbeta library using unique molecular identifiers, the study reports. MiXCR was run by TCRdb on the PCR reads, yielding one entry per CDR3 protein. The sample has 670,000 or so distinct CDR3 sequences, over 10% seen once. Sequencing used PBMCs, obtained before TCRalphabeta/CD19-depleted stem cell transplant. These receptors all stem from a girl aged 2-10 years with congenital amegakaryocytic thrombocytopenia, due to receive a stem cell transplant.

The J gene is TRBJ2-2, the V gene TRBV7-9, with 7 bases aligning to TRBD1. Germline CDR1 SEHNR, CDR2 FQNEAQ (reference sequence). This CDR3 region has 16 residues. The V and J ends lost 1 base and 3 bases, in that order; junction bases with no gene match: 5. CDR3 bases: TGTGCCAGCAGCTTAGGAGGGGGCCTACACACCGGGGAGCTGTTTTTT. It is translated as CASSLGGGLHTGELFF.

CDR3 DNA sequence: TGTGCCATCAGTGCAATCGAAAAGGGCGGGAGGGCCAGGGATGAGCAGTTCTTC. As protein: CAISAIEKGGRARDEQFF. The V and J genes are TRBV10-3 and TRBJ2-1; 9 bases fit TRBD2. Trimming removed 4 bases from V and 8 bases from J; junction bases left unmatched: 18. The CDR3 runs to 18 residues. The germline V gene encodes CDR1 ENHRY and CDR2 SYGVKD.

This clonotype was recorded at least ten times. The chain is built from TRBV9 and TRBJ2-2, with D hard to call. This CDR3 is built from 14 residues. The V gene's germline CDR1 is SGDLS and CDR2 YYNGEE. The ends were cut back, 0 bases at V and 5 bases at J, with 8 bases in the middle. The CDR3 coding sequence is TGTGCCAGCAGCGTAGGGTCCCTAACCGGGGAGCTGTTTTTT. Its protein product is CASSVGSLTGELFF.

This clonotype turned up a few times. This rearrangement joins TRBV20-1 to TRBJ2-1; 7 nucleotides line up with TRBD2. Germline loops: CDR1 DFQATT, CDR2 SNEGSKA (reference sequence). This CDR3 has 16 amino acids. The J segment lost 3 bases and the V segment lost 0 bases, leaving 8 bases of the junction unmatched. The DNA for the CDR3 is TGCAGTGCTAGAGATCCCGCGGGAGTCCTCTACAATGAGCAGTTCTTC. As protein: CSARDPAGVLYNEQFF.

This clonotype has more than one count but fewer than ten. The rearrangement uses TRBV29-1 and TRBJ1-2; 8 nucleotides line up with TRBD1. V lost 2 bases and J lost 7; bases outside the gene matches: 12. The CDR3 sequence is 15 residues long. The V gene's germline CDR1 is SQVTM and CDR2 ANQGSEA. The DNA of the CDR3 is TGCAGCGTTGAACGCGGCAGGGGGCGCGCCGGTGGCTACACCTTC. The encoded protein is CSVERGRGRAGGYTF.

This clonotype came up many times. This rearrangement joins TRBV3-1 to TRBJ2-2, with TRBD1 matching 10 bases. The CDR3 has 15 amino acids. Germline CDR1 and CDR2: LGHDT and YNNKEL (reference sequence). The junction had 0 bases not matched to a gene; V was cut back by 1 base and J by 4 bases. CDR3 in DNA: TGTGCCAGCAGCCAAGGGACAGGGGGCACCGGGGAGCTGTTTTTT. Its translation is CASSQGTGGTGELFF.

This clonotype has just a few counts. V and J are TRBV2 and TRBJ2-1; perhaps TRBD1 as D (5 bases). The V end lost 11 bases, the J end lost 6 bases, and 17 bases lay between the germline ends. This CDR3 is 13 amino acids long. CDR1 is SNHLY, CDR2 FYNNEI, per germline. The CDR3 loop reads CASHRRAVNEQFF. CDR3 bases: TGTGCCTCCCACCGCAGGGCGGTCAATGAGCAGTTCTTC.